These T cell receptor beta chains were read from a single sample in a study of neurological immune-mediated disorders. Each CDR3 protein gets one entry after TCRdb re-called the 5' RACE reads with MiXCR. Here the sample spans around 97,000 distinct CDR3 sequences, roughly a tenth being singletons. The sequenced material came from PBMCs. Source of these receptors: a female donor with HTLV-1-associated myelopathy (HAM/TSP). CDR3s include the opening cysteine and the closing phenylalanine or tryptophan. D genes are given only for firm matches. Only some rows state a clone size, as once, few, many or a class for expanded clones.

J gene	CDR3 length	clone size	D gene	V gene	CDR3 DNA	CDR3 protein
TRBJ2-7	16	many	TRBD2	TRBV5-6	TGTGCCAGCAGCTTGGATTGGGCGGGGGGGCCGGGAGAGCAGTACTTC	CASSLDWAGGPGEQYF
TRBJ2-4	14	many	TRBD1	TRBV20-1	TGCAGTGCTACACAGAGGGGGCGTGGGGACATTCAGTACTTC	CSATQRGRGDIQYF
TRBJ1-1	10	.	.	TRBV20-1	TGCAGTGCTTCCCGAACTGAAGCTTTCTTT	CSASRTEAFF
TRBJ2-5	15	.	TRBD1	TRBV5-1	TGCGCCAGCGGACTCCAGGGGGTTCTACAGGAGACCCAGTACTTC	CASGLQGVLQETQYF
TRBJ2-7	14	.	.	TRBV14	TGTGCCAGCAGCCAAGGGAAGACGGCTTGGGAGCAGTACTTC	CASSQGKTAWEQYF
TRBJ2-7	15	.	.	TRBV12-3/TRBV12-4	TGTGCCAGCAGTTCACTGGGGCAGGCGGCCTACGAGCAGTACTTC	CASSSLGQAAYEQYF
TRBJ2-1	14	.	TRBD2	TRBV5-1	TGCGCCAGCAGCTTGGAAGGGAGGGCAAATGAGCAGTTCTTC	CASSLEGRANEQFF
TRBJ2-1	15	.	TRBD2	TRBV20-1	TGCAGTGCTAGAGATATAACGGGGGGGGCGAATGAGCAGTTCTTC	CSARDITGGANEQFF
TRBJ1-5	15	.	TRBD1	TRBV5-1	TGCGCCAGCAGCTTGGATGGACAGGGAAATCAGCCCCAGCATTTT	CASSLDGQGNQPQHF
TRBJ2-1	16	many	TRBD2	TRBV7-2	TGTGCCAGCAGCTTACTCCGGACTAGCGGCTACAATGAGCAGTTCTTC	CASSLLRTSGYNEQFF
TRBJ1-4	14	many	.	TRBV20-1	TGCACCCTGCTAGAGGTATCAACTAATGAAAAACTGTTTTTT	CTLLEVSTNEKLFF
TRBJ1-6	17	many	.	TRBV20-1	TGCAGTGCTAGACAAACCGGCCGACTATTTTATAATTCACCCCTCCACTTT	CSARQTGRLFYNSPLHF
TRBJ2-7	14	many	TRBD1	TRBV7-2	TGTGCCAGCAGCCGTGACAGGGGGAACTACGAGCAGTACTTC	CASSRDRGNYEQYF
TRBJ1-3	13	many	.	TRBV11-2	TGTGCCAGCAGCTTAGCGATCGGAAACACCATATATTTT	CASSLAIGNTIYF
TRBJ2-7	12	few	TRBD1	TRBV3-1	TGTGCCAGCAGCGGGACAGCTTGGCCGCAGTACTTC	CASSGTAWPQYF
TRBJ2-3	15	many	.	TRBV5-8	TGTGCCAGCAGCTTGCTAGGTCTCGGGTCAGATACGCAGTATTTT	CASSLLGLGSDTQYF
TRBJ2-3	14	many	.	TRBV29-1	TGCAGCGTTGAAGAGAAGTCTTGGGCAGATACGCAGTATTTT	CSVEEKSWADTQYF
TRBJ2-2	14	.	.	TRBV5-1	TGCGCCAGCAGCCCTTCACAGAACACCGGGGAGCTGTTTTTT	CASSPSQNTGELFF
TRBJ2-7	14	few	TRBD2	TRBV28	TGTGCCAGCAGTTCCTCGGGGGGCTCCTACGAGCAGTACTTC	CASSSSGGSYEQYF
TRBJ2-2	15	many	.	TRBV4-1	TGCGCCAGCAGCCAAGGACCTCTGAACACCGGGGAGCTGTTTTTT	CASSQGPLNTGELFF
TRBJ2-5	13	.	TRBD2	TRBV10-3	TGTGCCACCCGGGGGGGGGGCCAAGAGACCCAGTACTTC	CATRGGGQETQYF
TRBJ1-2	15	many	.	TRBV6-1	TGTGCCAGCAGTGAAATCGGACTGTCGAACTATGGCTACACCTTC	CASSEIGLSNYGYTF
TRBJ2-2	17	many	TRBD1	TRBV7-9	TGTGCCAGCAGCAGTACAACAGGGGGGTCCCACACCGGGGAGCTGTTTTTT	CASSSTTGGSHTGELFF
TRBJ1-3	15	many	.	TRBV9	TGTGCCAGCAGCGTAAGGCAGGGCCCGGGAAACACCATATATTTT	CASSVRQGPGNTIYF
TRBJ2-5	16	many	TRBD2	TRBV7-2	TGTGCCAGCAGCGCCCAGAGATCTAGCGGGGGGCGGGCCCAGTACTTC	CASSAQRSSGGRAQYF
TRBJ2-5	16	few	.	TRBV5-1	TGCGCCAGCAGCTTGGAGCCGGGCACCGTCCAAGAGACCCAGTACTTC	CASSLEPGTVQETQYF
TRBJ1-1	18	many	.	TRBV4-1	TGCGCCAGCAGCCAAGAGGCGTTTGAAAGTACGGCCGAAAAGGAAGCTTTCTTT	CASSQEAFESTAEKEAFF
TRBJ2-5	16	many	.	TRBV7-2	TGTGCCAGCAGCTTAGAGATCAGTACAGGGAAGAAGACCCAGTACTTC	CASSLEISTGKKTQYF
TRBJ2-1	14	many	.	TRBV7-2	TGTGCCAGCACCCCAATGTCAGGGCCCAATGAGCAGTTCTTC	CASTPMSGPNEQFF
TRBJ2-5	16	many	TRBD2	TRBV20-1	TGCAGTGCTCCTTATAACCCGGGACTATACCAAGAGACCCAGTACTTC	CSAPYNPGLYQETQYF
TRBJ1-5	14	many	TRBD1	TRBV9	TGTGCCAGCAGCGCGGGACAGCTGAATCAGCCCCAGCATTTT	CASSAGQLNQPQHF
TRBJ2-5	15	many	.	TRBV9	TGTGCCAGCAGCGTAGACCCAGACCCACAAGAGACCCAGTACTTC	CASSVDPDPQETQYF
TRBJ2-7	13	many	.	TRBV6-6	TGTGCCAGTGGGGACATTAGGAACTACGAGCAGTACTTC	CASGDIRNYEQYF
TRBJ2-1	14	many	TRBD1	TRBV2	TGTGCCAGCAGTTACCAGGGGGCGCCGGGTGTGCAGTTCTTC	CASSYQGAPGVQFF
TRBJ2-4	16	many	TRBD1	TRBV15	TGTGCCACCAGCAGAAGGGACAGATTAGCCAAAAACATTCAGTACTTC	CATSRRDRLAKNIQYF